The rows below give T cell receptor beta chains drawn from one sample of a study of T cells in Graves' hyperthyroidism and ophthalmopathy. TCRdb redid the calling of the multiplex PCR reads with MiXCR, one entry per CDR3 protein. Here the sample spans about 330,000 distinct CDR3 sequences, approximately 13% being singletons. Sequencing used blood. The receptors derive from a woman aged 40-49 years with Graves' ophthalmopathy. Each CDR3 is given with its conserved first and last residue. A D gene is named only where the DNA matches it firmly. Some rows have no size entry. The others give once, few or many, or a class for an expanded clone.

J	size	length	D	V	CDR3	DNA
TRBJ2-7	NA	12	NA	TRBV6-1	CASSGFSYEQYF	TGTGCCAGCAGTGGGTTTTCCTACGAGCAGTACTTC
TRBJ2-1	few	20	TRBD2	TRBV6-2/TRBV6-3	CTSSYTPFPKRERTYNEQFF	TGTACCAGCAGTTACACCCCATTCCCGAAGCGGGAGAGAACCTACAATGAGCAGTTCTTC
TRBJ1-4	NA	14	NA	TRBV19	CASMAAGGNEKLFF	TGTGCCAGTATGGCGGCAGGCGGTAATGAAAAACTGTTTTTT
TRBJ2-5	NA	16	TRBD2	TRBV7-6	CASSLGAGGPQETQYF	TGTGCCAGCAGCTTAGGAGCGGGGGGGCCCCAAGAGACCCAGTACTTC
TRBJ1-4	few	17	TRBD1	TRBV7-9	CASSLDRGEVGNEKLFF	TGTGCCAGCAGCTTAGACAGGGGAGAGGTCGGTAATGAAAAACTGTTTTTT
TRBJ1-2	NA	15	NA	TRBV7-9	CASSQVHPELDGYTF	TGTGCCAGCAGCCAAGTACACCCGGAGCTTGATGGCTACACCTTC
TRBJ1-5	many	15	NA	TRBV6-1	CASTSGPQGPVPQHF	TGTGCCAGCACCTCAGGGCCTCAGGGACCGGTGCCCCAGCATTTT
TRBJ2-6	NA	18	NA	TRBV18	CASSPVSRVKLGANVLTF	TGTGCCAGCTCACCGGTTTCCAGGGTAAAGCTTGGGGCCAACGTCCTGACTTTC
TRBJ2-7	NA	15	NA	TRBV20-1	CSARGTIGSSYEQYF	TGCAGTGCTAGGGGGACCATTGGCTCTTCCTACGAGCAGTACTTC
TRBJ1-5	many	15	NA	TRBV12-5	CASGLQGGSNQPQHF	TGTGCTAGTGGTTTACAGGGAGGGAGCAATCAGCCCCAGCATTTT
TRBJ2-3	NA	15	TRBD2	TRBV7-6	CASSLVTSGRDTQYF	TGTGCCAGCAGCTTAGTAACTAGCGGACGAGATACGCAGTATTTT
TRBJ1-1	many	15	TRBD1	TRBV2	CASSVDRGMNTEAFF	TGTGCCAGCAGCGTCGACAGGGGAATGAACACTGAAGCTTTCTTT
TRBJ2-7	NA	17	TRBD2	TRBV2	CASPLAVRSGIFYEQYF	TGTGCCAGCCCCCTCGCGGTCAGGAGCGGGATTTTCTACGAGCAGTACTTC
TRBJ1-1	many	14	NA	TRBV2	CASSTRVLNTEAFF	TGTGCCAGCAGTACCCGGGTCTTGAACACTGAAGCTTTCTTT
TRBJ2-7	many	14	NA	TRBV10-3	CAISGRGPTYEQYF	TGTGCCATCAGCGGGCGAGGGCCTACCTACGAGCAGTACTTC
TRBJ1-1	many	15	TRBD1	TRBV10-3	CAISTSQGMVTEAFF	TGTGCCATCAGTACTTCACAGGGGATGGTCACTGAAGCTTTCTTT
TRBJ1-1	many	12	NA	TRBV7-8	CASSRRQPEAFF	TGTGCCAGCAGCCGACGGCAACCTGAAGCTTTCTTT
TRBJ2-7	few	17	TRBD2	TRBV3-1	CASSPRLAAGRTYEQYF	TGTGCCAGCAGCCCCAGACTGGCAGCGGGACGAACCTACGAGCAGTACTTC
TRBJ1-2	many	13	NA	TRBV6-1	CASSSYTVEGYTF	TGTGCCAGCAGTAGCTACACCGTGGAGGGCTACACCTTC
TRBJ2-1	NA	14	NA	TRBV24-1	CATSDSPWRGEQFF	TGTGCCACCAGTGACTCCCCCTGGAGGGGCGAGCAGTTCTTC
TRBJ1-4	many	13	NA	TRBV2	CASSGSEGEKLFF	TGTGCCAGCAGTGGTTCTGAGGGAGAAAAACTGTTTTTT
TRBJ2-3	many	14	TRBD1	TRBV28	CASSQRTGPDTQYF	TGTGCCAGCAGCCAGCGGACAGGGCCAGATACGCAGTATTTT
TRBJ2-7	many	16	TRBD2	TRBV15	CATSRDLSLAGYEQYF	TGTGCCACCAGCAGAGATCTGTCTCTAGCGGGATACGAGCAGTACTTC
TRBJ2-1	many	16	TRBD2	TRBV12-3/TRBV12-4	CASSPAGTSGRGERFF	TGTGCCAGCAGCCCCGCCGGGACTAGCGGGAGAGGGGAGCGGTTCTTC
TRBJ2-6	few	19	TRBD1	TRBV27	CASSHFGQGETSGANVLTF	TGTGCCAGCAGTCATTTTGGACAGGGCGAGACCTCTGGGGCCAACGTCCTGACTTTC
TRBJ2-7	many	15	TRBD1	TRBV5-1	CASSWTGTGNDEQYF	TGCGCCAGCAGCTGGACCGGGACAGGGAACGACGAGCAGTACTTC
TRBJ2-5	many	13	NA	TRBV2	CASRDSSLFGQYF	TGTGCCAGCAGGGACAGTTCCCTGTTCGGCCAGTACTTC
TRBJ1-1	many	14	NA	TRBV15	CATSRPREGTEAFF	TGTGCCACCAGCAGACCCAGAGAGGGCACTGAAGCTTTCTTT
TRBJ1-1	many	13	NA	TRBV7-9	CASRLDLNTEAFF	TGTGCCAGCAGATTAGATCTGAACACTGAAGCTTTCTTT
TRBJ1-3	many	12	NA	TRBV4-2	CASTAAGNTIYF	TGTGCCAGCACGGCTGCTGGAAACACCATATATTTT
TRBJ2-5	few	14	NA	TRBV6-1	CASSALFLQETQYF	TGTGCCAGCAGTGCCCTTTTCTTACAAGAGACCCAGTACTTC
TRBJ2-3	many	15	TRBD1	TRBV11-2	CASSFGTGRTDTQYF	TGTGCCAGCAGCTTCGGGACAGGGCGCACAGATACGCAGTATTTT
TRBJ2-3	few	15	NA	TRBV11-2	CASSYQGQKADTQYF	TGTGCCAGCAGCTACCAAGGACAGAAAGCCGATACGCAGTATTTT
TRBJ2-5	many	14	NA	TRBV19	CASREQPLLETQYF	TGTGCCAGCCGAGAACAGCCCCTGTTGGAGACCCAGTACTTC
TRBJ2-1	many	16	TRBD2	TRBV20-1	CSARDQGLAGRNEQFF	TGCAGTGCTAGAGATCAGGGACTAGCGGGTAGAAATGAGCAGTTCTTC
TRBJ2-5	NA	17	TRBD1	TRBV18	CASSPPWKQGGQETQYF	TGTGCCAGCTCACCACCGTGGAAACAGGGGGGACAAGAGACCCAGTACTTC
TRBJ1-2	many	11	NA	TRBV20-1	CSARKTEGYTF	TGCAGTGCTAGGAAGACAGAGGGCTACACCTTC